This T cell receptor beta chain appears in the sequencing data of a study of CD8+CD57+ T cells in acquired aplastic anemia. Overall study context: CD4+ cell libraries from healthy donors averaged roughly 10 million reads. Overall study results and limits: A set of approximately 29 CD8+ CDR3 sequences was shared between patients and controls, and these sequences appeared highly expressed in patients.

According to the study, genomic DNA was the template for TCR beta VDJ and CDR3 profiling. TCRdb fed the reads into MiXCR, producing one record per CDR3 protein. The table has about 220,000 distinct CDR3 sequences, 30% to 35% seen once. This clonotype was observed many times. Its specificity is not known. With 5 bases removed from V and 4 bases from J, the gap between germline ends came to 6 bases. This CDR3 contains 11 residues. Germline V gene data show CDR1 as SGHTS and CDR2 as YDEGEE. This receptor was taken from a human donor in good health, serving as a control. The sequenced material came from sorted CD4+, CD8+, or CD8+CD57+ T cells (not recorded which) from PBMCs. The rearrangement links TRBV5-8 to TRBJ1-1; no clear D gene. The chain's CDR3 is CASRKGTEAFF. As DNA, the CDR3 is TGTGCCAGCAGGAAGGGCACTGAAGCTTTCTTT.